One sample yielded the 20 T cell receptor beta chains listed below, sequenced in a study of shared clonotypes between healthy human individuals. TCRdb keeps only in-frame clones here, not all; method: immunoSEQ multiplex PCR. The table includes some 200,000 clones, approximately 70% detected once. Sequencing was carried out using memory CD4+ T cells sorted from blood. The subset: CD45RA-negative fraction. These receptor sequences come from a man between 25 and 39 years old in good health.

This clone appeared a single time. The V call is TRBV29-1, the J call TRBJ2-5; no clear D gene. V gave up 6 bases and J gave up 3 bases, with 17 bases separating them. The CDR3 contains 14 residues. Germline loops: CDR1 SQVTM, CDR2 ANQGSEA. CDR3 sequence reads: CSVARTAREETQYF. CDR3 bases: TGCAGCGTCGCCCGAACAGCGAGAGAAGAGACCCAGTACTTC.

Comments on this clone: In the same sample, other DNA sequences code for this CDR3. This chain links TRBV5-4 with TRBJ2-1; 10 bases align to TRBD2. Germline CDR1 reads SGHNT; CDR2 reads YYREEE (reference sequence). The CDR3 consists of 15 residues. V lost 4 bases, J lost 5 bases, and 6 bases stayed unmatched. Written as DNA, the CDR3 is TGTGCCAGCAGCCTAGGACTAGCGGCCAACAATGAGCAGTTCTTC. Amino acid sequence: CASSLGLAANNEQFF.

V gene TRBV5-1 combines with J gene TRBJ2-7; D gene unclear. Trimming took 4 bases from V and 2 from J, leaving 7 bases between them. Germline V gene lookup returns CDR1 SGHRS and CDR2 YFSETQ. This CDR3 is built from 12 residues. CDR3 bases: TGCGCCAGCAGCAACGGACCCTACGAGCAGTACTTC. Translating gives CASSNGPYEQYF.

The chain joins TRBV28 to TRBJ1-5; 7 nucleotides line up with TRBD1. The CDR3 runs to 14 residues. Germline values: CDR1 MDHEN, CDR2 SYDVKM. V lost 2 bases and J lost 5; bases outside the gene matches: 3. The CDR3 spells CASSLRQGYQPQHF. The CDR3 coding sequence is TGTGCCAGCAGTTTAAGACAGGGCTATCAGCCCCAGCATTTT.

This clone came up a few times. J is TRBJ2-2 and V is TRBV19; no clear D. Germline values: CDR1 LNHDA, CDR2 SQIVND (reference sequence). The V end was cut by 2 bases, the J end by 6 bases, with 13 bases between. The CDR3 has 15 amino acids. CDR3 amino acids: CASSISWGRAGELFF. CDR3 nucleotide sequence: TGTGCCAGTAGTATATCCTGGGGTCGGGCCGGGGAGCTGTTTTTT.

The count of this clone is one. V is TRBV18 and J is TRBJ2-3; 8 bases match TRBD1. Germline V gene data show CDR1 as KGHSH and CDR2 as LQKENI. Trimming took 3 bases from V and 14 from J; bases not matched to a gene: 10. This CDR3 has 13 amino acids. The CDR3 protein is CASSPPGGRPTYF. As DNA, the CDR3 is TGTGCCAGCTCACCGCCAGGGGGCCGGCCGACGTATTTT.

The rearrangement joins TRBV7-6 to TRBJ2-7; no clear D. This CDR3 has 14 amino acids. The ends were cut back, 5 bases at V and 2 bases at J, with 13 bases in the middle. Germline CDR1 and CDR2: SGHVS and FNYEAQ. The CDR3: CASSHQETPYEQYF. CDR3 DNA: TGTGCCAGCAGCCACCAGGAGACACCCTACGAGCAGTACTTC.

V is TRBV5-1 and J is TRBJ2-7; 9 bases are a match to TRBD1. V shed 4 bases and J 11 bases; nucleotides not matched to a gene: 16. CDR3 size: 15 residues. Germline assignment: CDR1 SGHRS and CDR2 YFSETQ. The CDR3 loop is CASSSDRGVSRSKYF. CDR3 nucleotides: TGCGCCAGCAGCAGCGACAGGGGGGTCTCTAGGAGTAAGTACTTC. The variable domain in full, completed from reference TRBV5-1 and TRBJ2-7, reads KAGVTQTPRYLIKTRGQQVTLSCSPISGHRSVSWYQQTPGQGLQFLFEYFSETQRNKGNFPGRFSGRQFSNSRSEMNVSTLELGDSALYLCASSSDRGVSRSKYFGPGTRLTVT.

The rearrangement joins TRBV30 to TRBJ2-3, with D perhaps matching TRBD2 (6 bases). Deletions cut 2 bases from V and 6 bases from J, with 15 bases between. Germline CDR1 is GTSNPN and CDR2 is SVGIG (reference sequence). This CDR3 comprises 14 residues. CDR3 DNA: TGTGCCTGGAGTCGTAGCGGAGCCGCGGATACGCAGTATTTT. It encodes CAWSRSGAADTQYF.

This sequence joins TRBV15 and TRBJ1-5; TRBD1 aligns across 7 bases. V was clipped by 4 bases and J by 7 bases; unmatched bases: 7. The CDR3 has 14 residues. Germline V lookup: CDR1 LNHNV, CDR2 YYDKDF (reference sequence). CDR3 amino acids: CATSMPGGGQPQHF. CDR3 coding DNA: TGTGCCACCAGCATGCCAGGGGGAGGGCAGCCCCAGCATTTT.

The sample holds a few counts of this clone. The J gene is TRBJ2-3, the V gene TRBV2, with TRBD2 as a possible D gene (6 bases). Looked up from germline, CDR1 is SNHLY and CDR2 is FYNNEI. This CDR3 spans 12 amino acids. Trimming cost V 7 bases and J 3 bases, with 8 bases left between them. CDR3 residues: CASKTRTDTQYF. The CDR3, as DNA: TGTGCCAGCAAGACTAGGACAGATACGCAGTATTTT. Based on the CDR3 plus reference TRBV2 and TRBJ2-3, the full variable domain is EPEVTQTPSHQVTQMGQEVILRCVPISNHLYFYWYRQILGQKVEFLVSFYNNEISEKSEIFDDQFSVERPDGSNFTLKIRSTKLEDSAMYFCASKTRTDTQYFGPGTRLTVL.

The chain employs TRBV5-1 and TRBJ1-4, with D tentatively TRBD1 (5 bases). The CDR3 covers 14 residues. V lost 3 bases to trimming and J lost 8 bases, with 14 bases between them. Germline-derived CDR1 and CDR2 are SGHRS and YFSETQ. The CDR3, as DNA: TGCGCCAGCAGCTCCGGGCAGTGGGGCGAAAAACTGTTTTTT. It codes for CASSSGQWGEKLFF.

V and J are TRBV2 and TRBJ2-2; unclear D gene. The CDR3 is 14 amino acids. Germline V gene lookup returns CDR1 SNHLY and CDR2 FYNNEI. Trimming took 6 bases from V and 8 from J, leaving 16 bases between them. The CDR3 nucleotides read TGTGCCAGCAGCCCAAACCGAGAAGGTGGGGAGCTGTTTTTT. Protein product: CASSPNREGGELFF.

The rearrangement links TRBV5-1 to TRBJ1-2; D gene ambiguous. V was pared by 0 bases and J by 4 bases, with 4 bases between. The CDR3 has 12 amino acids. Germline CDR1 is SGHRS and CDR2 is YFSETQ. This chain's CDR3 is CASSLASYGYTF. CDR3 coding DNA: TGCGCCAGCAGCTTGGCCAGCTATGGCTACACCTTC.

The chain employs TRBV7-2 and TRBJ1-2, with D possibly being TRBD1 (6 bases). This CDR3 is built from 13 residues. The ends were cut back, 7 bases at V and 7 bases at J, with 16 bases in the middle. Germline CDR1 reads SGHTA; CDR2 reads FQGNSA. The CDR3 DNA reads as TGTGCCAGCATCCAAGGGGGGGCGGGTGGCTACACCTTC. Translated, it gives CASIQGGAGGYTF. Full variable domain (rest looked up from reference TRBV7-2 and TRBJ1-2): GAGVSQSPSNKVTEKGKDVELRCDPISGHTALYWYRQSLGQGLEFLIYFQGNSAPDKSGLPSDRFSAERTGGSVSTLTIQRTQQEDSAVYLCASIQGGAGGYTFGSGTRLTVV.

This clone was recorded at least ten times. The chain uses TRBV5-1 and TRBJ2-3; TRBD2 matches 8 bases. The CDR3 covers 14 residues. V lost 3 bases and J lost 2; bases outside the gene matches: 2. CDR1 SGHRS and CDR2 YFSETQ come from the germline V gene. In nucleotides, the CDR3 is TGCGCCAGCAGCTCCGGACTAGCCACAGATACGCAGTATTTT. It encodes CASSSGLATDTQYF. Complete variable domain (other parts from reference TRBV5-1 and TRBJ2-3): KAGVTQTPRYLIKTRGQQVTLSCSPISGHRSVSWYQQTPGQGLQFLFEYFSETQRNKGNFPGRFSGRQFSNSRSEMNVSTLELGDSALYLCASSSGLATDTQYFGPGTRLTVL.

V usage is TRBV5-6 and J usage is TRBJ1-4; 7 bases map to TRBD1. This CDR3 is built from 14 residues. The V gene's germline CDR1 is SGHDT and CDR2 YYEEEE. V shed 4 bases and J 7 bases; nucleotides not matched to a gene: 7. CDR3 sequence (DNA): TGTGCCAGCAGCCCAAGGGGGCGGGTTGAAAAACTGTTTTTT. It yields the protein CASSPRGRVEKLFF.

This clone showed up just a few times. This chain joins TRBV6-6 and TRBJ1-1; D gene ambiguous. Germline V gene data show CDR1 as MNHNY and CDR2 as SVGAGI (reference sequence). The CDR3 is made up of 14 amino acids. Deletions cut 0 bases from V and 1 base from J, with 6 bases between. CDR3 in amino acids: CASSYSFSNTEAFF. In DNA form, the CDR3 reads TGTGCCAGCAGTTACTCTTTTTCGAACACTGAAGCTTTCTTT.

This clone showed up many times. This chain uses TRBV10-1 with TRBJ1-1; unclear D gene. This CDR3 is 13 amino acids long. CDR1 and CDR2 from the germline V gene are WNHNN and SYGVQD (reference sequence). Trimming took 6 bases from V and 0 from J, leaving 8 bases between them. The CDR3 DNA sequence: TGCGCCAGCAGAGACGGCATGAACACTGAAGCTTTCTTT. Residues: CASRDGMNTEAFF.

The chain recombines TRBV10-3 with TRBJ1-5, with no clear D. The CDR3 is 13 amino acids. The germline V gene encodes CDR1 ENHRY and CDR2 SYGVKD. The germline V and J ends were trimmed by 8 bases and 0 bases, with 8 bases remaining between them. DNA for the CDR3: TGTGCCATCGCCGAGAATAGCAATCAGCCCCAGCATTTT. Amino acid sequence: CAIAENSNQPQHF.